These 10 T cell receptor beta chains were all obtained from the same sample, sequenced in a study of T cell responses to AZD1222 COVID-19 vaccine. The method was immunoSEQ multiplex PCR; TCRdb's version includes in-frame clones alone and lacks a portion of them. Of about 120,000 clones detected, more than 70% appear once; the ten largest clones hold more than 9%. Sequencing was performed on peripheral blood, taken on day 0 of AZD1222 vaccination. The receptor set was obtained from an adult in good health.

The rearrangement uses TRBV2 and TRBJ2-3; 13 positions agree with TRBD2. Unmatched junction bases numbered 10, after V lost 7 bases and J lost 3 bases. Germline V gives CDR1 SNHLY, CDR2 FYNNEI. The CDR3 length is 17 residues. The CDR3, as DNA: TGTGCCAGCATCGGAACTAGCGGGAGGGCCGGGACAGATACGCAGTATTTT. Amino acids: CASIGTSGRAGTDTQYF.

This clone was observed a handful of times. This rearrangement joins TRBV5-1 to TRBJ1-5; maybe TRBD1 (6 bases). Germline V gene sequence: CDR1 SGHRS, CDR2 YFSETQ. The germline V and J ends were trimmed by 10 bases and 3 bases, with 17 bases remaining between them. CDR3 length: 14 amino acids. The CDR3 region has the DNA TGCGCCGGGGAGGGGGAAGAGAACAATCAGCCCCAGCATTTT. It yields the protein CAGEGEENNQPQHF.

The V call is TRBV5-4, the J call TRBJ2-4, with 7 positions matching TRBD1. After removal of 0 bases from V and 6 bases from J, the junction contained 6 bases not matched to a gene. CDR1 and CDR2 from the germline V gene are SGHNT and YYREEE (reference sequence). This CDR3 is built from 15 residues. The CDR3 DNA is TGTGCCAGCAGCTTGGAGCCCGGGACAGTAAACATTCAGTACTTC. Protein sequence: CASSLEPGTVNIQYF.

The gene calls are TRBV19 and TRBJ2-3; 14 positions match TRBD2. After removal of 3 bases from V and 0 bases from J, the junction contained 2 bases not matched to a gene. This CDR3 has 17 amino acids. Germline CDR1 LNHDA, CDR2 SQIVND (reference sequence). The DNA for the CDR3 is TGTGCCAGTAGTATCGGGACTAGCGGGGGTAGCACAGATACGCAGTATTTT. Residues: CASSIGTSGGSTDTQYF.

The chain uses TRBV2 and TRBJ2-7; no clear D gene. V lost 9 bases, J lost 11 bases, and 20 bases lay in between. Germline loops: CDR1 SNHLY, CDR2 FYNNEI. The length of the CDR3 is 12 residues. CDR3 protein: CASSNLVPQKYF. CDR3 nucleotide sequence: TGTGCCAGTAGCAATCTCGTTCCGCAGAAGTACTTC.

The genes are TRBV2 and TRBJ1-1, with D maybe TRBD1 (5 bases). The V end was cut by 4 bases, the J end by 5 bases, with 14 bases between. The CDR3 totals 14 residues. Germline loops: CDR1 SNHLY, CDR2 FYNNEI. The CDR3 region is CASSVRGIGTEAFF. CDR3 bases: TGTGCCAGCAGTGTACGGGGGATCGGGACTGAAGCTTTCTTT.

The chain joins TRBV21-1 to TRBJ2-7; the table's TRBD2 call for D was not verified on the DNA. TRBV21-1 is a listed pseudogene. There are 9 residues in the CDR3. The CDR3 DNA follows: TGTGCCACGTACTACGAGCAGTACTTC. It encodes CATYYEQYF.

V and J are TRBV24-1 and TRBJ1-1; D not resolved. The CDR3 is 13 amino acids. V lost 9 bases to trimming and J lost 0 bases, with 10 bases between them. From germline, CDR1 is KGHDR and CDR2 SFDVKD. CDR3 region: CATHTSLNTEAFF. DNA for the CDR3: TGTGCCACCCACACCTCATTGAACACTGAAGCTTTCTTT.

This clone was seen just once. The V gene is TRBV2, the J gene TRBJ2-3, with unresolved D. The germline CDR1 and CDR2 sequences are SNHLY and FYNNEI. This CDR3 comprises 15 residues. Trimming stripped 4 bases from V and 4 bases from J, with 15 bases between. The CDR3 nucleotides are TGTGCCAGCAGTGTAGGCGGAGTCGGTGCAGATACGCAGTATTTT. This sequence encodes CASSVGGVGADTQYF.

V is TRBV7-2 and J is TRBJ2-7, with 10 nucleotides matching TRBD2. The length of the CDR3 is 16 residues. The V gene's germline CDR1 is SGHTA and CDR2 FQGNSA. With V trimmed by 4 bases and J by 4 bases, 10 bases remained unmatched. CDR3 nucleotide sequence: TGTGCCAGCAGCTCCTATACTAGCGGGGAGAGGTACGAGCAGTACTTC. Protein product: CASSSYTSGERYEQYF.